Presented here are 2 T cell receptor beta chains from one specimen sequenced in a study of identical twins (dated by TCRdb to between 2015 and 2016). Library preparation used 5' RACE. Sequenced using an Illumina HiSeq 2000. Clones were called with MiXCR by TCRdb after fastp trimmed the public reads at Q25, and only in-frame beta chains were retained. Here each entry gathers all rows of one CDR3 protein and keeps the most common genes and DNA. Recorded for this sample are 200,000 to 300,000 distinct CDR3 sequences; about 7.3% of them occurred a single time. The ten largest clones take up 3.6% of the sample. The data were also submitted as part of a second study, on yellow fever vaccine responses in identical twins.

The sequenced sample consisted of memory (CD45RO+) T cells sorted from blood. The cell subset or site tag for this specimen amounts to: CD45RO+ enriched T cells. These receptors were taken from a woman aged 18-29 years in good health.

In its sample, this clonotype was seen many times. The V and J genes are TRBV9 and TRBJ2-1, with D tentatively TRBD2 (6 bases). Germline CDR1 reads SGDLS; CDR2 reads YYNGEE. The ends were cut back, 2 bases at V and 0 bases at J, with 12 bases in the middle. This CDR3 has 16 amino acids. CDR3 sequence (DNA): TGTGCCAGCAGCGTGGGACTTACCTACTCCTACAATGAGCAGTTCTTC. It is translated as CASSVGLTYSYNEQFF.

In nucleotides, the CDR3 is TGCAGTGCTAGAGCCCCGTTGAGGCCCTTCGAGCAGTACTTC. Protein product: CSARAPLRPFEQYF. This rearrangement joins TRBV20-1 to TRBJ2-7; D ambiguous. CDR1 is DFQATT and CDR2 is SNEGSKA in the germline V gene (reference sequence). CDR3 size: 14 residues. V shed 1 base and J shed 6 bases, with 16 bases lying between them.